The rows below give T cell receptor beta chains drawn from one sample of a study of PD-1 blockade in classical Hodgkin lymphoma. Repertoires were generated with immunoSEQ multiplex PCR, while TCRdb's copy carries only in-frame clones and drops some. The profile shows about 97,000 clones, approximately 80% of them singletons. This sample comprised peripheral blood mononuclear cells (PBMCs), obtained at baseline. Source of these receptors: a human donor with classical Hodgkin lymphoma. CDR3s include the opening cysteine and the closing phenylalanine or tryptophan. The order of the fields is J gene, V gene, CDR3 protein.

TRBJ1-1 TRBV4-3 CASSLTTNTEAFF
TRBJ1-1 TRBV10-3 CAISEGTEAFF
TRBJ2-3 TRBV5-1 CASSYPGQGQGSTDTQYF
TRBJ2-7 TRBV28 CASNLRGSFYEQYF
TRBJ2-7 TRBV10-2 CASSEVRGLSGEQYF
TRBJ2-5 TRBV7-2 CASSFSRKETQYF
TRBJ2-2 TRBV29-1 CSVEGTAGNTGELFF
TRBJ2-6 TRBV7-9 CASSFLRPSGANVLTF
TRBJ2-1 TRBV30 CAYTSKYNEQFF
TRBJ2-7 TRBV10-1 CASSGLADHSYEQYF
TRBJ1-3 TRBV9 CASSFWDTGNTIYF
TRBJ2-1 TRBV10-3 CAISAGLTNEQFF
TRBJ1-2 TRBV4-2 CASSPTGGRDGYTF
TRBJ1-1 TRBV7-2 CASSLVPGTATEAFF
TRBJ2-7 TRBV7-9 CASSVSSGRYEQYF
TRBJ2-1 TRBV9 CASSVGLAFYNEQFF
TRBJ2-2 TRBV10-3 CAISEIGHTGELFF
TRBJ2-3 TRBV9 CASSRGQGSDTQYF
TRBJ2-7 TRBV10-3 CAISGGTGSYEQYF
TRBJ2-7 TRBV19 CASSPGSGLGYGRGEQYF
TRBJ2-1 TRBV28 CASTLRQPSYNEQFF
TRBJ2-3 TRBV6-5 CASSYSGHSTDTQYF
TRBJ2-7 TRBV11-2 CASSLSSDEQYF
TRBJ2-2 TRBV7-6 CASSLDRQGARGGELFF
TRBJ2-5 TRBV15 CATSRDSGSETQYF
TRBJ1-3 TRBV6-1 CASNLLGAGNTIYF
TRBJ2-6 TRBV5-1 CASSHQVLSGANVLTF
TRBJ2-3 TRBV10-1 CASSLGSVTDTQYF
TRBJ1-3 TRBV19 CASKLAGPDSGNTIYF
TRBJ1-5 TRBV11-3 CASSWSGGRSNQPQHF
TRBJ2-6 TRBV12-5 CASGLSGANVLTF
TRBJ1-2 TRBV6-1 CASSHTGEYGYTF
TRBJ2-1 TRBV4-2 CASSPRGDLPSRDEQFF
TRBJ1-1 TRBV4-2 CASSQDGSAGLVTAFF
TRBJ1-4 TRBV25-1 CASCRSTNEKLFF
TRBJ1-3 TRBV7-2 CASSLGGISGNTIYF
TRBJ2-1 TRBV5-1 CASSLIRSSYNEQFF
TRBJ1-1 TRBV28 CASSLPGINTEAFF
TRBJ2-1 TRBV7-3 CASSLSVVGNEQFF
TRBJ2-1 TRBV7-2 CASTPMGPTPGEQFF
TRBJ2-2 TRBV5-4 CASSLGLAGALSANTGELFF
TRBJ1-1 TRBV5-1 CASSLNRGKRTEAFF
TRBJ2-7 TRBV7-8 CASSRIFTLGGSEQYF
TRBJ2-3 TRBV29-1 CSVARLAVSTDTQYF
TRBJ1-2 TRBV6-1 CASRNSANYGYTF